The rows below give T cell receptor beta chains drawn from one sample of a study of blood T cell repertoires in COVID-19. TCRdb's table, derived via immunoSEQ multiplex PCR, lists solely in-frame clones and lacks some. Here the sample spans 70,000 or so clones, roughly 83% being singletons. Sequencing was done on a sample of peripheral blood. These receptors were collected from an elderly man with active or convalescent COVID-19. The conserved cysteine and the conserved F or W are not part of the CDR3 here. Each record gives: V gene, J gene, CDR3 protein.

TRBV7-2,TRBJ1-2,ASSSTHGQGLITGYGYT
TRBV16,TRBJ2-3,ASSPQDRGWDTQY
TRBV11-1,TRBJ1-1,ASSRGQGAYTEAF
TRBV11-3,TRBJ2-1,ASSLESGLAGGTSSYNEQF
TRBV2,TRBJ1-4,ASSEEQTGTRF
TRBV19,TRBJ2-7,ATKTGGGEQY
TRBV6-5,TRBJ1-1,ASSADRGRLLF
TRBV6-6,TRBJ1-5,ASSQFGTNSNQPQH
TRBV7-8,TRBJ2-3,ASSLAGGGGTDTQY
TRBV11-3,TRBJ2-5,ASSLGEVATQY
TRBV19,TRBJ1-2,ASIPTIDRNYGYT
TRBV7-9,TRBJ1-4,ASSLTVNEKLF
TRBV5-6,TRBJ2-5,ASSRTDQETQY
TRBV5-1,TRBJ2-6,ASSLTGSSGANVLT
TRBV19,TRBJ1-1,ASSIQGMNTEAF
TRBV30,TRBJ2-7,AGTSGGSYEQY